Listed here are 32 T cell receptor beta chains from one sample, sequenced in a study of CD8 T cells in Susac syndrome. The RNA input was about 0.5 to 1 ug, and it was reverse transcribed with random hexamers. TCRdb redid the calling of the immunoSEQ multiplex PCR reads with MiXCR, one entry per CDR3 protein. In the table there are approximately 190,000 distinct CDR3 sequences, 95% of which are singletons. The sequencing input was CD8+ T cells from PBMCs. Receptor source: a human donor with Susac syndrome.

The V gene is TRBV27, the J gene TRBJ1-4; possibly TRBD1 for D (6 bases). Germline-derived CDR1 and CDR2 are MNHEY and SMNVEV (reference sequence). V dropped 5 bases and J dropped 5 bases, with 12 bases sitting between them. CDR3 length: 14 residues. The CDR3 loop reads CASSPRQANEKLFF. The CDR3 DNA is TGTGCCAGCAGTCCAAGACAGGCCAATGAAAAACTGTTTTTT.

The rearrangement uses TRBV5-6 and TRBJ1-2; D unclear. The V end was cut by 7 bases, the J end by 4 bases, with 17 bases between. The CDR3 contains 14 residues. The germline gives CDR1 SGHDT, CDR2 YYEEEE. The CDR3 protein is CASHEVAYSYGYTF. Here the CDR3 DNA reads TGTGCCAGCCACGAGGTAGCCTACTCCTATGGCTACACCTTC.

V is TRBV27 and J is TRBJ2-2, with 7 bases fitting TRBD1. V shed 2 bases, J shed 6 bases, and the junction held 6 bases outside the gene matches. CDR3 length equals 15 residues. CDR1 is MNHEY and CDR2 is SMNVEV in the germline V gene (reference sequence). CDR3 sequence: CASSLPNQGAGELFF. As DNA, the CDR3 is TGTGCCAGCAGTTTACCTAATCAGGGGGCCGGGGAGCTGTTTTTT.

The rearrangement joins TRBV12-3 or TRBV12-4 to TRBJ2-7; D unclear. CDR3 length: 14 amino acids. V lost 4 bases and J 3 bases, leaving 13 bases between the germline ends. Here the CDR3 reads CASSSPEDIYEQYF. CDR3 coding DNA: TGTGCCAGCAGTTCTCCAGAAGACATCTACGAGCAGTACTTC.

The gene calls are TRBV7-3 and TRBJ2-3; 9 nucleotides agree with TRBD2. The CDR3 is 17 amino acids. The V gene end was trimmed by 2 bases and the J gene end by 5 bases; junction bases not matched to a gene: 11. The germline V gene has CDR1 SGHTA and CDR2 FQGTGA. The DNA for the CDR3 is TGTGCCAGCAGCTTATTCGGGCTAGCGGGGCTGGGAGATACGCAGTATTTT. Protein: CASSLFGLAGLGDTQYF.

V gene TRBV9 combines with J gene TRBJ2-1, with 8 bases fitting TRBD2. V shed 3 bases, J shed 8 bases, and the junction held 13 bases outside the gene matches. CDR3 length: 16 amino acids. The germline CDR1 and CDR2 sequences are SGDLS and YYNGEE. CDR3 in DNA: TGTGCCAGCAGCGCTAGACAGACTAGCGAGGCTGATGAGCAGTTCTTC. Protein sequence: CASSARQTSEADEQFF.

The chain links TRBV9 to TRBJ2-2, with 7 bases matching TRBD1. The trim removed 3 bases at V and 6 bases at J, leaving 5 bases unmatched. The CDR3 is made up of 14 amino acids. Per the germline V gene, CDR1 is SGDLS and CDR2 is YYNGEE. The CDR3 nucleotides read TGTGCCAGCAGCGCTCTGACAGGGCCCGGGGAGCTGTTTTTT. Residues: CASSALTGPGELFF.

This chain uses TRBV27 with TRBJ2-1; TRBD2 agrees at 13 bases. The CDR3 runs to 15 residues. The junction had 7 bases not matched to a gene; V was cut back by 4 bases and J by 10 bases. The germline V gene has CDR1 MNHEY and CDR2 SMNVEV (reference sequence). This chain's CDR3 is CASSSGLAGLREQFF. As DNA, the CDR3 is TGTGCCAGCAGTTCGGGACTAGCGGGACTTAGAGAGCAGTTCTTC.

This chain connects TRBV30 to TRBJ1-2, with unresolved D. Germline V gene sequence: CDR1 GTSNPN, CDR2 SVGIG (reference sequence). Trimming left V 0 bases short and J 0 bases short, with 11 bases between. This CDR3 spans 15 amino acids. Here the CDR3 reads CAWSVGPGSNYGYTF. The DNA for the CDR3 is TGTGCCTGGAGTGTTGGGCCAGGCTCTAACTATGGCTACACCTTC.

This chain connects TRBV11-2 to TRBJ2-1, with 10 bases aligning to TRBD2. Germline V CDR1 and CDR2: SGHAT, FQNNGV. The CDR3 consists of 18 residues. V was pared by 3 bases and J by 0 bases, with 8 bases of the junction left unmatched. The DNA of the CDR3 is TGTGCCAGCAGCTTTAATAGCGGGGGGCCGGGCTCCTACAATGAGCAGTTCTTC. Its protein product is CASSFNSGGPGSYNEQFF.

This clonotype showed up just a few times. In DNA, the CDR3 is TGTGCCAGCAGTTACTCCGGCCGCCAAGAGACCCAGTACTTC. Translated: CASSYSGRQETQYF. The chain employs TRBV6-5 and TRBJ2-5; D gene unclear. Germline V gene lookup returns CDR1 MNHEY and CDR2 SVGAGI. V gave up 0 bases and J gave up 1 base, with 6 bases separating them. The CDR3 covers 14 residues.

In DNA, the CDR3 is TGTGCCAGCAGTTCTAAAGGGGGCACTGAAGCTTTCTTT. This codes for CASSSKGGTEAFF. V is TRBV27 and J is TRBJ1-1; possible D gene TRBD1, 6 bases. Germline V gene sequence: CDR1 MNHEY, CDR2 SMNVEV (reference sequence). V lost 4 bases, J lost 4 bases, and 10 bases lay in between. The CDR3 runs to 13 residues.

The chain has TRBV2 and TRBJ2-1; the match to TRBD2 covers 8 bases. With V trimmed by 4 bases and J by 5 bases, 4 bases remained unmatched. Per germline, CDR1 SNHLY and CDR2 FYNNEI. The CDR3 loop spans 14 amino acids. In DNA form, the CDR3 reads TGTGCCAGCAGTGCGGGGGGGCCTAACAATGAGCAGTTCTTC. Its protein is CASSAGGPNNEQFF.

This chain uses TRBV29-1 with TRBJ2-1; the D gene could be TRBD1 or TRBD2 (7 bases each). V lost 7 bases, J lost 1 base, and 11 bases lay in between. Germline CDR1 SQVTM, CDR2 ANQGSEA. CDR3 length: 13 residues. The DNA for the CDR3 is TGCAGCGCCAGGGGGGGATCCTACAATGAGCAGTTCTTC. Translated, it gives CSARGGSYNEQFF.

V and J are TRBV3-1 and TRBJ2-7, with 7 bases fitting TRBD1. The CDR3 loop spans 15 amino acids. Trimming took 6 bases from V and 0 from J; bases not matched to a gene: 8. The germline V gene has CDR1 LGHDT and CDR2 YNNKEL (reference sequence). DNA of the CDR3: TGTGCCAGCAGTCAAAGACAGGGAAGCTCCTACGAGCAGTACTTC. It encodes CASSQRQGSSYEQYF.

This clonotype was observed once. The chain has TRBV7-9 and TRBJ2-5; 7 nucleotides match TRBD1. The ends lost 2 bases at V and 2 bases at J; junction bases unmatched: 8. Germline V lookup: CDR1 SEHNR, CDR2 FQNEAQ (reference sequence). The CDR3 has 16 amino acids. Written as DNA, the CDR3 is TGTGCCAGCAGCTTAAGAGACAGGGCAGAACAAGAGACCCAGTACTTC. It encodes CASSLRDRAEQETQYF.

This clonotype is a singleton in its sample. As DNA, the CDR3 is TGCGCCAGCAGCCAAGCCCCTGGACGCAATGAGCAGTTCTTC. Translated, it gives CASSQAPGRNEQFF. V and J are TRBV4-1 and TRBJ2-1; D is unresolved. V was trimmed by 1 base and J by 6 bases, leaving 10 bases between them. Germline loops: CDR1 MGHRA, CDR2 YSYEKL. This CDR3 region has 14 residues.

The chain has TRBV30 and TRBJ2-2; 8 nucleotides match TRBD1. V shed 3 bases and J 4 bases; nucleotides not matched to a gene: 7. CDR3 length: 15 residues. Germline V gene data show CDR1 as GTSNPN and CDR2 as SVGIG (reference sequence). The CDR3 here is CAWREDRDTTGELFF. The CDR3 coding sequence is TGTGCCTGGAGAGAGGACAGGGATACCACCGGGGAGCTGTTTTTT.

This rearrangement joins TRBV29-1 to TRBJ2-1, with 12 nucleotides matching TRBD2. With V trimmed by 7 bases and J by 8 bases, 6 bases remained unmatched. This CDR3 is 13 amino acids long. Per germline, CDR1 SQVTM and CDR2 ANQGSEA. The DNA of the CDR3 is TGCAGCGCCCAGACTAGCGGGGGCTATGAGCAGTTCTTC. It encodes CSAQTSGGYEQFF.

The chain couples TRBV7-8 to TRBJ2-3, with 7 bases aligning to TRBD1. V was pared by 6 bases and J by 4 bases, with 7 bases of the junction left unmatched. Germline CDR1 and CDR2: SGHVS and FQNEAQ. CDR3 length: 14 residues. DNA of the CDR3: TGTGCCAGCAGAGGAGAAGACAGGGCAGATACGCAGTATTTT. Protein sequence: CASRGEDRADTQYF.

In its sample, this clonotype was seen once. The chain has TRBV25-1 and TRBJ1-1; 10 bases match TRBD1. Germline V gene sequence: CDR1 MGHDK, CDR2 SYGVNS. The CDR3 is 14 amino acids. Trimming cost V 8 bases and J 5 bases; bases outside gene matches: 8. The CDR3 loop reads CASRDRGYGTEAFF. The CDR3 DNA sequence: TGTGCCAGCCGGGACAGGGGATACGGGACTGAAGCTTTCTTT.

J is TRBJ2-5 and V is TRBV12-3 or TRBV12-4, with D possibly matching TRBD1 (6 bases). This CDR3 contains 14 residues. V was shortened by 6 bases and J by 2 bases, with 13 bases between the two germline ends. The CDR3: CASSHQGTQETQYF. DNA of the CDR3: TGTGCCAGCAGCCACCAGGGGACGCAAGAGACCCAGTACTTC.

This chain uses TRBV20-1 with TRBJ2-7; a possible D gene is TRBD1 (6 bases). This CDR3 has 14 amino acids. Germline CDR1 reads DFQATT; CDR2 reads SNEGSKA (reference sequence). V was cut by 0 bases and J by 1 base, with 10 bases left in between. The CDR3 sequence: CSARDLGHSYEQYF. The CDR3, as DNA: TGCAGTGCTAGAGATTTGGGACATTCCTACGAGCAGTACTTC.

The rearrangement links TRBV7-8 to TRBJ2-7; no reliable D call. The CDR3 sequence is 12 residues long. Per germline, CDR1 SGHVS and CDR2 FQNEAQ. Between the trimmed V and J ends, which lost 1 base and 6 bases, there was a span of 7 bases. The CDR3 reads CASSLGDFEQYF. Here the CDR3 DNA reads TGTGCCAGCAGCTTAGGAGATTTCGAGCAGTACTTC.

CDR3 region: CASSQEDGFYEQYF. As DNA, the CDR3 is TGCGCCAGCAGCCAAGAGGACGGATTCTACGAGCAGTACTTC. The chain uses TRBV4-1 and TRBJ2-7; D remains ambiguous. The germline CDR1 and CDR2 sequences are MGHRA and YSYEKL. V gave up 0 bases and J gave up 3 bases, with 9 bases separating them. The CDR3 is 14 amino acids.

Note on this clonotype: The junction differs from germline at one of its ends, possibly a read error. This CDR3 reads CSGRREGDTQYF. The CDR3 nucleotides are TGCAGTGGTAGACGGGAGGGGGATACGCAGTATTTT. The chain joins TRBV20-1 to TRBJ2-3; 8 positions agree with TRBD2. The CDR3 has 12 amino acids. Germline values: CDR1 DFQATT, CDR2 SNEGSKA (reference sequence).

The V gene is TRBV4-2, the J gene TRBJ2-3; no firm D call. CDR1 and CDR2 (germline): LGHNA, YNFKEQ. This CDR3 has 14 amino acids. The V gene lost 1 base and the J gene lost 4 bases, with 9 bases spanning the gap. The CDR3 loop reads CASSQGVGSDTQYF. CDR3 DNA: TGTGCCAGCAGCCAAGGAGTGGGGTCAGATACGCAGTATTTT.

The J gene is TRBJ2-3, the V gene TRBV29-1; D might be TRBD1 or TRBD2, each matching 5 bases. From germline, CDR1 is SQVTM and CDR2 ANQGSEA. With 6 bases removed from V and 5 bases from J, the gap between germline ends came to 9 bases. This CDR3 contains 11 residues. This CDR3 reads CSVGTGDTQYF. The CDR3 nucleotides are TGCAGCGTGGGGACGGGAGATACGCAGTATTTT.

The chain joins TRBV10-2 to TRBJ1-2; D call uncertain. V shed 0 bases and J shed 3 bases, with 8 bases lying between them. CDR3 length: 14 amino acids. The germline V gene encodes CDR1 WSHSY and CDR2 SAAADI. The CDR3 region has the DNA TGCGCCAGCAGTGAGTCCCGGTCCCACTATGGCTACACCTTC. Its translation is CASSESRSHYGYTF.

The chain links TRBV4-1 to TRBJ1-1; no definite D call. The CDR3 is 15 amino acids. Trimming removed 4 bases from V and 5 bases from J, with 17 bases in between. Looked up from germline, CDR1 is MGHRA and CDR2 is YSYEKL. The CDR3 nucleotides read TGCGCCAGCAGCCTACTCGGGATGAGCGCTACTGAAGCTTTCTTT. Its protein is CASSLLGMSATEAFF.

The rearrangement links TRBV28 to TRBJ2-7, with 11 positions matching TRBD1. V lost 7 bases and J lost 0; bases outside the gene matches: 8. The CDR3 runs 16 residues. Germline V gene data show CDR1 as MDHEN and CDR2 as SYDVKM. For the CDR3, the DNA is TGTGCCAGCAATACCGCCGGGACAGGGGGCTCCTACGAGCAGTACTTC. Encoded protein: CASNTAGTGGSYEQYF.

V and J are TRBV5-6 and TRBJ1-5, with unresolved D. There are 15 residues in the CDR3. V lost 0 bases and J lost 1, with 8 bases in between. Germline assignment: CDR1 SGHDT and CDR2 YYEEEE. Here the CDR3 reads CASSLGGTSNQPQHF. The CDR3 DNA reads as TGTGCCAGCAGCTTGGGAGGAACCAGCAATCAGCCCCAGCATTTT.